Listed below are T cell receptor beta chains from one sample, sequenced in a study of blood T cell repertoires in COVID-19. Generated by immunoSEQ multiplex PCR, the TCRdb table keeps only in-frame clones and is missing some. This sample has approximately 300,000 clones, with 90% to 95% found just once. The specimen was PBMCs or T cells enriched from blood (not recorded which). The origin of the receptors is a woman aged 25 to 39 who had been exposed to COVID-19. Both conserved end residues are part of each CDR3. Each record gives: D gene, V gene, clone size, J gene, CDR3 protein, CDR3 DNA. The D gene is left open where the match is weak. The listing skips clone size in some rows; elsewhere it reads once, few, many or a size class.

-,TRBV6-6,-,TRBJ1-2,CASSRSVFGVSNYGYTF,TGTGCCAGCAGTCGATCGGTGTTCGGGGTCTCTAACTATGGCTACACCTTC
-,TRBV25-1,-,TRBJ1-3,CASSKRRGSSSGNTIYF,TGTGCCAGCAGTAAACGCAGGGGTTCCAGCTCTGGAAACACCATATATTTT
-,TRBV5-5,once,TRBJ1-6,CASEGGDSPLHF,TGTGCCAGCGAAGGGGGTGATTCACCCCTCCACTTT
-,TRBV9,-,TRBJ2-7,CASSEGPGTQAYEQYF,TGTGCCAGCAGCGAGGGTCCCGGGACACAAGCCTACGAGCAGTACTTC
-,TRBV7-8,-,TRBJ2-1,CASSFGYGGYNEQFF,TGTGCCAGCAGCTTTGGCTATGGGGGGTACAATGAGCAGTTCTTC
TRBD1,TRBV6-2/TRBV6-3,-,TRBJ1-2,CASSLPGQHYGYTF,TGTGCCAGCAGTCTTCCGGGACAGCACTATGGCTACACCTTC
TRBD1,TRBV7-2,-,TRBJ2-7,CASSQDRGLVNEQYF,TGTGCCAGCAGCCAGGACAGGGGGCTGGTCAACGAGCAGTACTTC
TRBD1,TRBV7-9,-,TRBJ1-1,CASSLPEGAAFF,TGTGCCAGCAGCTTACCAGAGGGGGCTGCTTTCTTT
TRBD2,TRBV13,-,TRBJ2-7,CASSLAGGGAYEQYF,TGTGCCAGCAGCTTAGCGGGCGGGGGGGCCTACGAGCAGTACTTC
-,TRBV4-2,-,TRBJ2-1,CASSVRDNEQFF,TGTGCCAGCAGCGTCCGGGACAATGAGCAGTTCTTC
-,TRBV11-2,-,TRBJ1-1,CASSPRGRAASEAFF,TGTGCCAGCAGCCCGCGAGGGAGGGCAGCTTCTGAAGCTTTCTTT
-,TRBV19,-,TRBJ1-6,CASRPEGYNSPLHF,TGTGCCAGTAGACCAGAGGGCTATAATTCACCCCTCCACTTT
-,TRBV7-8,few,TRBJ1-3,CASSSFRRGFSGNTIYF,TGTGCCAGCAGCTCATTTCGCAGGGGATTTTCTGGAAACACCATATATTTT
TRBD1,TRBV2,-,TRBJ1-2,CARKRTGGFGYTF,TGTGCCAGAAAACGGACAGGGGGGTTTGGCTACACCTTC
-,TRBV2,-,TRBJ1-6,CASSGAHNSPLHF,TGTGCCAGCAGTGGGGCCCATAATTCACCCCTCCACTTT
-,TRBV24-1,-,TRBJ2-5,CATSDPAGPGETQYF,TGTGCCACCAGTGATCCAGCGGGTCCCGGGGAGACCCAGTACTTC
-,TRBV19,-,TRBJ1-5,CASEGRRGRGNQPQHF,TGTGCCAGTGAAGGCCGCCGAGGTAGGGGTAATCAGCCCCAGCATTTT
-,TRBV3-1/TRBV3-2,-,TRBJ1-2,CASSPERHRILFNYGYTF,TGTGCCAGCAGCCCTGAGCGGCACAGAATACTATTTAACTATGGCTACACCTTC
-,TRBV3-1/TRBV3-2,-,TRBJ2-3,CASSQSPRVDTQYF,TGTGCCAGCAGCCAAAGTCCCCGCGTAGATACGCAGTATTTT
TRBD1,TRBV2,-,TRBJ2-5,CASSGWTGQETQYF,TGTGCCAGCAGTGGTTGGACAGGGCAGGAGACCCAGTACTTC
-,TRBV19,-,TRBJ1-4,CASSTRQLATNEKLFF,TGTGCCAGTAGTACCCGACAGCTTGCAACTAATGAAAAACTGTTTTTT
-,TRBV5-1,-,TRBJ2-5,CASTPSGGRGETQYF,TGCGCCAGCACCCCCTCCGGGGGGCGCGGAGAGACCCAGTACTTC